The 25 T cell receptor beta chains below come from one sample, sequenced in a study of blood T cell repertoires in COVID-19. TCRdb's copy holds only in-frame clones and misses some; the assay was immunoSEQ multiplex PCR. This table holds around 160,000 clones, just under 90% found once. The sample was peripheral blood. The receptor set was obtained from a woman in her 70s with COVID-19, enrolled during active disease.

The chain carries TRBV19 and TRBJ1-2; D call uncertain. The V gene's germline CDR1 is LNHDA and CDR2 SQIVND (reference sequence). Trimming took 7 bases from V and 1 from J, leaving 22 bases between them. The length of the CDR3 is 17 residues. CDR3 loop: CASTLAGWDSRNYGYTF. CDR3 DNA sequence: TGTGCCAGTACCTTAGCGGGTTGGGATTCTCGTAACTATGGCTACACCTTC. Full variable domain (outside the CDR3, taken from reference TRBV19 and TRBJ1-2): DGGITQSPKYLFRKEGQNVTLSCEQNLNHDAMYWYRQDPGQGLRLIYYSQIVNDFQKGDIAEGYSVSREKKESFPLTVTSAQKNPTAFYLCASTLAGWDSRNYGYTFGSGTRLTVV.

The chain links TRBV11-3 to TRBJ2-2, with D maybe TRBD2 (6 bases). The V gene's germline CDR1 is SGHNT and CDR2 YENEEA. The CDR3 covers 16 residues. Trimming removed 3 bases from V and 3 bases from J, with 14 bases in between. Written as DNA, the CDR3 is TGTGCCAGCAGCTTTGGGACTTCCGCCGACACCGGGGAGCTGTTTTTT. This encodes CASSFGTSADTGELFF.

The chain recombines TRBV19 with TRBJ1-5; no firm D call. The CDR3 has 12 amino acids. Germline values: CDR1 LNHDA, CDR2 SQIVND (reference sequence). The V gene lost 3 bases and the J gene lost 5 bases, with 5 bases spanning the gap. The CDR3 loop reads CASSIYDQPQHF. The CDR3, as DNA: TGTGCCAGTAGTATCTATGATCAGCCCCAGCATTTT.

The V and J genes are TRBV18 and TRBJ1-2; 7 bases fit TRBD1. This CDR3 has 13 amino acids. The junction had 3 bases not matched to a gene; V was cut back by 3 bases and J by 5 bases. Germline V CDR1 and CDR2: KGHSH, LQKENI. Here the CDR3 reads CASSPATGYGYTF. CDR3 nucleotide sequence: TGTGCCAGCTCACCTGCGACAGGGTATGGCTACACCTTC.

The CDR3 DNA follows: TGTGCCAGCAAAAGGGCAGGGTTTGCTGGCTACACCTTC. Translation gives CASKRAGFAGYTF. V gene TRBV2 combines with J gene TRBJ1-2; tentative D call: TRBD1 (5 bases). Trimming removed 7 bases at V and 7 bases at J, with 16 bases between. The V gene's germline CDR1 is SNHLY and CDR2 FYNNEI. The CDR3 contains 13 residues.

The rearrangement joins TRBV7-2 to TRBJ1-1; no clear D. CDR3 length: 13 amino acids. Trimming took 3 bases from V and 8 from J, leaving 13 bases between them. Germline V gene data show CDR1 as SGHTA and CDR2 as FQGNSA. CDR3 loop: CASSFAVAREAFF. CDR3 bases: TGTGCCAGCAGCTTCGCAGTCGCCAGGGAAGCTTTCTTT. Drawing the rest from reference TRBV7-2 and TRBJ1-1, the complete variable domain is GAGVSQSPSNKVTEKGKDVELRCDPISGHTALYWYRQSLGQGLEFLIYFQGNSAPDKSGLPSDRFSAERTGGSVSTLTIQRTQQEDSAVYLCASSFAVAREAFFGQGTRLTVV.

The V and J genes are TRBV30 and TRBJ2-7; 9 bases map to TRBD1. Germline V CDR1 and CDR2: GTSNPN, SVGIG (reference sequence). This CDR3 is 12 amino acids long. J was trimmed by 5 bases and V by 6 bases; bases with no gene match: 5. The CDR3 region has the DNA TGTGCCTGCTCAGACAGGGGGGACGAGCAGTACTTC. It encodes CACSDRGDEQYF.

This clone was recorded a few times. The V call is TRBV3-1 (or the pseudogene TRBV3-2), the J call TRBJ1-2; the D is unclear. Germline V gene sequence: CDR1 LGHDT, CDR2 YNNKEL (reference sequence). There are 14 residues in the CDR3. The germline V and J ends were trimmed by 0 bases and 1 base, with 6 bases remaining between them. The CDR3 region is CASSQDPVNYGYTF. DNA of the CDR3: TGTGCCAGCAGCCAAGACCCAGTTAACTATGGCTACACCTTC.

The chain recombines TRBV4-1 with TRBJ1-2; 10 bases match TRBD1. The CDR3 length is 15 residues. The germline CDR1 and CDR2 sequences are MGHRA and YSYEKL. V gave up 1 base and J gave up 10 bases; unmatched junction bases: 9. The CDR3 protein is CASSQVAGTGAIYTF. CDR3 nucleotides: TGCGCCAGCAGCCAAGTTGCGGGGACAGGGGCGATCTACACCTTC.

This chain connects TRBV2 to TRBJ2-5; TRBD1 agrees at 9 bases. This CDR3 has 15 amino acids. Germline CDR1 reads SNHLY; CDR2 reads FYNNEI. Unmatched junction bases numbered 8, after V lost 7 bases and J lost 2 bases. The CDR3 here is CASTQGDRDQETQYF. The CDR3 nucleotides read TGTGCCAGCACCCAAGGGGACAGGGATCAAGAGACCCAGTACTTC. Looking up the rest from reference TRBV2 and TRBJ2-5 gives the full variable domain: EPEVTQTPSHQVTQMGQEVILRCVPISNHLYFYWYRQILGQKVEFLVSFYNNEISEKSEIFDDQFSVERPDGSNFTLKIRSTKLEDSAMYFCASTQGDRDQETQYFGPGTRLLVL.

The V gene is TRBV27, the J gene TRBJ1-2, with 8 bases identical to TRBD1. This CDR3 spans 14 amino acids. The V gene's germline CDR1 is MNHEY and CDR2 SMNVEV (reference sequence). With 5 bases clipped from V and 7 bases from J, the junction kept 9 bases outside the gene matches. CDR3 DNA sequence: TGTGCCAGCAGTACATTTCAGGGGGCAGGTGGCTACACCTTC. Its protein is CASSTFQGAGGYTF.

This chain uses TRBV11-2 with TRBJ2-5; 8 bases are shared with TRBD1. Losses at the gene ends were 0 bases for V and 6 bases for J; bases not matched to a gene: 6. Germline lookup yields CDR1 SGHAT and CDR2 FQNNGV. The CDR3 totals 15 residues. As DNA, the CDR3 is TGTGCCAGCAGCTTAGATACTGGACAGGGCCAGACCCAGTACTTC. Translated, it gives CASSLDTGQGQTQYF. The full variable domain, with the rest looked up from reference TRBV11-2 and TRBJ2-5, is EAGVAQSPRYKIIEKRQSVAFWCNPISGHATLYWYQQILGQGPKLLIQFQNNGVVDDSQLPKDRFSAERLKGVDSTLKIQPAKLEDSAVYLCASSLDTGQGQTQYFGPGTRLLVL.

CDR3 bases: TGTGCCAGCAGTTACTCAGGGGGGGGCTATGGCTACACCTTC. Translation gives CASSYSGGGYGYTF. V usage is TRBV6-5 and J usage is TRBJ1-2, with TRBD1 as a possible D gene (6 bases). CDR3 length equals 14 residues. V was cut by 0 bases and J by 4 bases, with 9 bases left in between. CDR1 is MNHEY and CDR2 is SVGAGI in the germline V gene.

This clone has only one observation. This rearrangement joins TRBV3-1 (or the pseudogene TRBV3-2) to TRBJ1-4, with a possible D match to TRBD1 (6 bases). Germline assignment: CDR1 LGHDT and CDR2 YNNKEL (reference sequence). The length of the CDR3 is 16 residues. The V end lost 1 base, the J end lost 4 bases, and 13 bases lay between the germline ends. The CDR3 nucleotides read TGTGCCAGCAGCCAAGCTCCCACAGGGCATAATGAAAAACTGTTTTTT. Translated, it gives CASSQAPTGHNEKLFF.

This rearrangement joins TRBV28 to TRBJ1-2; TRBD1 is a possible D gene (5 bases). Trimming took off 3 bases at V and 4 bases at J, with 9 bases between the two ends. The germline CDR1 and CDR2 sequences are MDHEN and SYDVKM. The length of the CDR3 is 13 residues. DNA for the CDR3: TGTGCCAGCAGTTTTGGGGGGGGCTATGGCTACACCTTC. Amino acids: CASSFGGGYGYTF.

This chain connects TRBV29-1 to TRBJ2-2; TRBD1 agrees at 8 bases. Germline lookup yields CDR1 SQVTM and CDR2 ANQGSEA. After removal of 5 bases from V and 6 bases from J, the junction contained 5 bases not matched to a gene. CDR3 length equals 13 residues. DNA of the CDR3: TGCAGCGTTCACAGGGGGTGGGCCGGGGAGCTGTTTTTT. Its protein product is CSVHRGWAGELFF.

This clone was detected only once. The rearrangement links TRBV28 to TRBJ2-5, with D maybe TRBD2 (6 bases). Germline CDR1 MDHEN, CDR2 SYDVKM. The CDR3 is 14 amino acids. V lost 6 bases and J 4 bases, leaving 15 bases between the germline ends. The CDR3: CASSSGDSRETQYF. The CDR3 nucleotides read TGTGCCAGCAGCTCTGGGGACTCCCGAGAGACCCAGTACTTC.

The J gene is TRBJ2-5, the V gene TRBV4-1, with TRBD2 matching over 8 bases. There are 17 residues in the CDR3. With V trimmed by 1 base and J by 1 base, 8 bases remained unmatched. Germline-derived CDR1 and CDR2 are MGHRA and YSYEKL. The CDR3 protein is CASSQGAGGTSQETQYF. For the CDR3, the DNA is TGCGCCAGCAGCCAAGGGGCGGGGGGCACATCCCAAGAGACCCAGTACTTC.

The chain links TRBV9 to TRBJ2-3; tentatively, D is TRBD2 (7 bases). The V gene lost 0 bases and the J gene lost 0 bases, with 11 bases spanning the gap. CDR1 and CDR2 from the germline V gene are SGDLS and YYNGEE. The CDR3 has 16 amino acids. CDR3 protein: CASSVVGGGSTDTQYF. The CDR3 bases are TGTGCCAGCAGCGTAGTAGGGGGGGGCAGCACAGATACGCAGTATTTT.

J is TRBJ2-1 and V is TRBV3-1 (or the pseudogene TRBV3-2); 9 bases agree with TRBD1. Per germline, CDR1 LGHDT and CDR2 YNNKEL (reference sequence). This CDR3 has 15 residues. With 5 bases clipped from V and 4 bases from J, the junction kept 6 bases outside the gene matches. CDR3 sequence (DNA): TGTGCCAGCAGCTCAAACAGGGGGCGGTACAATGAGCAGTTCTTC. Translated: CASSSNRGRYNEQFF.

This chain links TRBV5-6 with TRBJ2-6; tentative D call: TRBD1 (6 bases). Trimming left V 3 bases short and J 0 bases short, with 16 bases between. Germline CDR1 SGHDT, CDR2 YYEEEE. The CDR3 covers 18 residues. The CDR3 DNA follows: TGTGCCAGCAGCTACGGTGCAGGGGCGAACTCTGGGGCCAACGTCCTGACTTTC. Translated, it gives CASSYGAGANSGANVLTF.

The chain joins TRBV7-9 to TRBJ1-4; 8 bases agree with TRBD1. V was pared by 2 bases and J by 7 bases, with 9 bases of the junction left unmatched. Germline V gene lookup returns CDR1 SEHNR and CDR2 FQNEAQ (reference sequence). There are 16 residues in the CDR3. This chain's CDR3 is CASSLMLGTGGEKLFF. In DNA form, the CDR3 reads TGTGCCAGCAGCTTAATGCTTGGGACAGGAGGTGAAAAACTGTTTTTT.

The rearrangement joins TRBV7-9 to TRBJ1-6, with TRBD1 identical over 9 bases. J lost 11 bases, V lost 4 bases, and 15 bases had no gene match. CDR3 length: 17 residues. In germline, CDR1 is SEHNR, CDR2 FQNEAQ (reference sequence). The CDR3 DNA is TGTGCCAGCAGCTCTTTGGGACAGGGCTTGAGGGGGACACCCCTCCACTTT. Translated: CASSSLGQGLRGTPLHF.

The chain is built from TRBV6-5 and TRBJ1-1; maybe TRBD1 (6 bases). CDR1 MNHEY and CDR2 SVGAGI come from the germline V gene. V lost 6 bases and J lost 3, with 14 bases in between. The CDR3 sequence is 14 residues long. CDR3 amino acids: CASSSRTEHTEAFF. CDR3 sequence (DNA): TGTGCCAGCAGCTCGCGGACAGAACACACTGAAGCTTTCTTT.

In this sample, this clone turned up a few times. The chain combines TRBV9 with TRBJ1-1, with D possibly TRBD1 on 6 matching bases. The V end was cut by 3 bases, the J end by 1 base, with 10 bases between. Germline assignment: CDR1 SGDLS and CDR2 YYNGEE. The CDR3 consists of 14 residues. CDR3 protein: CASSEGHKNTEAFF. CDR3 bases: TGTGCCAGCAGCGAGGGACACAAGAACACTGAAGCTTTCTTT.